The clone carrying this T cell receptor (beta chain) was observed a single time. What it binds is not known. The donors were healthy bone marrow donors. This sample was included in a study of cytomegalovirus exposure and HLA in healthy donors. At the level of the study: A prior study identified approximately 120 million unique TCR beta sequences from 200 million or so T cells.

PCR amplification relied on 60 Vbeta primers (plus 13 Jbeta primers). Some clones are missing from TCRdb's copy, which holds only in-frame ones; the method was immunoSEQ multiplex PCR. This table has about 180,000 clones, about 78% appearing once. Findings and limits, study-wide: As a later analysis revealed, most CMV-associated TCR beta chains appeared HLA-restricted. Accounts indicate the classifier identified cytomegalovirus status with strong specificity and sensitivity.

This receptor was obtained from a man aged 40-49 years in good health and CMV-seronegative. The material sequenced was PBMCs.

Here the CDR3 DNA reads TGTGCCAGCGGTGACAGGGGGCTCTCCTACGAGCAGTACTTC. It is translated as CASGDRGLSYEQYF. The chain employs TRBV6-5 and TRBJ2-7, with 10 bases matching TRBD1. CDR1 is MNHEY, CDR2 SVGAGI, per germline. The CDR3 totals 14 residues. V lost 8 bases, J lost 0 bases, and 4 bases stayed unmatched.